This T cell receptor beta chain was identified in a study of T cells in Graves' hyperthyroidism and ophthalmopathy. Broader study findings: Blood also carried most thyroid clonotypes expanded above 0.001. With a median lead of 6.5 months before onset, the model predicted ophthalmopathy.

The CDR3 regions of TCR beta were amplified from RNA transcripts. When the TCR CDR3 underwent first-round RT-PCR, the HTBI primer set was used. TCRdb reprocessed the multiplex PCR reads with MiXCR, giving one entry per CDR3 protein. The data show 330,000 or so distinct CDR3 sequences, approximately 18% seen once. With regard to this clonotype: Its antigen is as yet unknown.

The CDR3 spans 16 residues. Germline CDR1 reads KGHSH; CDR2 reads LQKENI. V gave up 0 bases and J gave up 4 bases, with 13 bases separating them. Uncontrolled infection, other autoimmune disease, pregnancy or lactation led to exclusion. Clinicians diagnosed patients from clinical symptoms, serum thyroxine and TRAb, thyroid ultrasound and orbital computed tomography. The sequencing input was blood. The gene calls are TRBV18 and TRBJ2-1; a weak D match, TRBD2 (6 bases). This receptor was obtained from a man in his forties or fifties with Graves' ophthalmopathy. Written as DNA, the CDR3 is TGTGCCAGCTCACCACCGGGGACTTGGGAGTACAATGAGCAGTTCTTC. It specifies CASSPPGTWEYNEQFF. The full variable domain, with the rest looked up from reference TRBV18 and TRBJ2-1, is NAGVMQNPRHLVRRRGQEARLRCSPMKGHSHVYWYRQLPEEGLKFMVYLQKENIIDESGMPKERFSAEFPKEGPSILRIQQVVRGDSAAYFCASSPPGTWEYNEQFFGPGTRLTVL.